These 16 T cell receptor beta chains share one sample of origin, sequenced in a study of blood T cell repertoires in COVID-19. Method: immunoSEQ multiplex PCR; TCRdb's copy keeps in-frame clones and lacks some. The table lists roughly 200,000 clones, roughly nine tenths of them singletons, with 3% to 3.5% in the top ten. The sequenced sample consisted of PBMCs or T cells enriched from blood (not recorded which). The receptor set was obtained from a woman in her 50s in a cohort exposed to, infected with or recovered from COVID-19 (not recorded which).

This chain links TRBV30 with TRBJ1-2, with 7 nucleotides matching TRBD1. Germline CDR1 reads GTSNPN; CDR2 reads SVGIG (reference sequence). The CDR3 consists of 13 residues. Trimming at V came to 3 bases and at J to 10 bases, leaving 11 bases not matched to a gene. The CDR3 nucleotides read TGTGCCTGGAGGAATACCGGGACAGTGCTCTACACCTTC. It codes for CAWRNTGTVLYTF. The full variable domain, completed using reference TRBV30 and TRBJ1-2, is SQTIHQWPATLVQPVGSPLSLECTVEGTSNPNLYWYRQAAGRGLQLLFYSVGIGQISSEVPQNLSASRPQDRQFILSSKKLLLSDSGFYLCAWRNTGTVLYTFGSGTRLTVV.

The rearrangement links TRBV5-1 to TRBJ2-5, with 10 bases lining up with TRBD2. This CDR3 is 17 amino acids long. Germline-derived CDR1 and CDR2 are SGHRS and YFSETQ. Unmatched junction bases numbered 11, after V lost 0 bases and J lost 6 bases. The CDR3 loop reads CASSLEFLAGGPKTQYF. Written as DNA, the CDR3 is TGCGCCAGCAGCTTGGAGTTTTTAGCGGGGGGCCCCAAGACCCAGTACTTC.

The chain combines TRBV10-3 with TRBJ2-2, with D perhaps TRBD2 (6 bases). CDR3 size: 14 residues. The germline gives CDR1 ENHRY, CDR2 SYGVKD. Between the trimmed V and J ends, which lost 6 bases and 2 bases, there was a span of 10 bases. CDR3 sequence reads: CAISPTRNTGELFF. The DNA for the CDR3 is TGTGCCATCAGCCCGACTAGAAACACCGGGGAGCTGTTTTTT.

The V call is TRBV15, the J call TRBJ2-7; either TRBD1 or TRBD2 may supply D (7 bases each). The germline V and J ends were trimmed by 6 bases and 3 bases, with 15 bases remaining between them. The CDR3 is made up of 14 amino acids. The germline gives CDR1 LNHNV, CDR2 YYDKDF (reference sequence). Here the CDR3 DNA reads TGTGCCACCAGTAGACAGGGAGGGGGCTACGAGCAGTACTTC. Translation gives CATSRQGGGYEQYF.

The rearrangement uses TRBV5-1 and TRBJ2-7; possibly TRBD1 for D (7 bases). V was clipped by 5 bases and J by 1 base, with 13 bases between them. Germline V lookup: CDR1 SGHRS, CDR2 YFSETQ. The CDR3 is 14 residues long. The CDR3 sequence is CASRATGTSYEQYF. CDR3 nucleotide sequence: TGCGCCAGCAGGGCGACAGGGACTTCCTACGAGCAGTACTTC. Full variable domain (remainder filled in from reference TRBV5-1 and TRBJ2-7): KAGVTQTPRYLIKTRGQQVTLSCSPISGHRSVSWYQQTPGQGLQFLFEYFSETQRNKGNFPGRFSGRQFSNSRSEMNVSTLELGDSALYLCASRATGTSYEQYFGPGTRLTVT.

The chain uses TRBV14 and TRBJ1-4; tentative D call: TRBD1 (5 bases). Trimming left V 0 bases short and J 13 bases short, with 12 bases between. In germline, CDR1 is SGHDN, CDR2 FVKESK. The CDR3 totals 13 residues. As DNA, the CDR3 is TGTGCCAGCAGCCAAGACCAACGGGGGAGACTGTTTTTT. This gives the protein CASSQDQRGRLFF.

This sequence joins TRBV7-9 and TRBJ2-1; D might be TRBD2 (6 bases). The CDR3 runs 12 residues. Per germline, CDR1 SEHNR and CDR2 FQNEAQ (reference sequence). This CDR3 is CAGGDYRNEQFF. The CDR3 coding sequence is TGTGCGGGGGGAGACTATAGAAATGAGCAGTTCTTC.

The rearrangement joins TRBV25-1 to TRBJ1-4, with TRBD1 identical over 7 bases. The CDR3 sequence is 16 residues long. V lost 5 bases to trimming and J lost 4 bases; unmatched junction nucleotides: 10. Germline loops: CDR1 MGHDK, CDR2 SYGVNS. As DNA, the CDR3 is TGTGCCAGCAGTTCCAACCCGGGACAGCATAATGAAAAACTGTTTTTT. This translates into CASSSNPGQHNEKLFF.

The chain recombines TRBV9 with TRBJ1-6; weak D call: TRBD1 (6 bases). The ends were cut back, 4 bases at V and 5 bases at J, with 22 bases in the middle. The CDR3 runs to 18 residues. CDR1 and CDR2 from the germline V gene are SGDLS and YYNGEE. The CDR3 DNA reads TGTGCCAGCAGCCCCAGGGGTGTTGGCAGGGGCGATAATTCACCCCTCCACTTT. Its protein is CASSPRGVGRGDNSPLHF.

The chain is built from TRBV7-2 and TRBJ2-6; D might be TRBD1 (6 bases). This CDR3 comprises 16 residues. The germline CDR1 and CDR2 sequences are SGHTA and FQGNSA. Trimming stripped 1 base from V and 2 bases from J, with 9 bases between. The CDR3 spells CASSLDRVTGANVLTF. DNA of the CDR3: TGTGCCAGCAGCTTAGACAGGGTAACTGGGGCCAACGTCCTGACTTTC.

This chain joins TRBV29-1 and TRBJ1-3; 8 positions agree with TRBD1. V lost 5 bases, J lost 2 bases, and 2 bases stayed unmatched. The CDR3 runs to 13 residues. Germline-derived CDR1 and CDR2 are SQVTM and ANQGSEA. CDR3 sequence (DNA): TGCAGCGTTTCACAGGGGGCTGGAAACACCATATATTTT. Protein sequence: CSVSQGAGNTIYF.

This chain links TRBV27 with TRBJ1-1, with a tentative D call TRBD1 (5 bases). V shed 3 bases and J shed 6 bases, with 14 bases lying between them. Germline CDR1 reads MNHEY; CDR2 reads SMNVEV (reference sequence). CDR3 length: 14 residues. The CDR3 nucleotides read TGTGCCAGCAGTTTTAGGGCCGGGGGTTCTGAAGCTTTCTTT. Amino acids: CASSFRAGGSEAFF.

The gene calls are TRBV10-1 and TRBJ2-5; the match to TRBD2 covers 7 bases. Germline CDR1 WNHNN, CDR2 SYGVQD (reference sequence). V lost 0 bases, J lost 0 bases, and 10 bases stayed unmatched. The CDR3 is made up of 18 amino acids. Here the CDR3 DNA reads TGCGCCAGCAGTGAGTCCGGTCGCGGGGGAATGTACCAAGAGACCCAGTACTTC. Protein product: CASSESGRGGMYQETQYF.

The rearrangement joins TRBV29-1 to TRBJ1-1, with TRBD1 matching 9 bases. The CDR3 runs 14 residues. In germline, CDR1 is SQVTM, CDR2 ANQGSEA. Trimming cost V 7 bases and J 2 bases; bases outside gene matches: 8. The CDR3 coding sequence is TGCAGCGGTGCCGGGGACAGGGCCAACACTGAAGCTTTCTTT. Its translation: CSGAGDRANTEAFF.

This chain connects TRBV7-9 to TRBJ1-1; D may be TRBD1 (5 bases). The germline V and J ends were trimmed by 5 bases and 3 bases, with 22 bases remaining between them. The CDR3 consists of 17 residues. The germline gives CDR1 SEHNR, CDR2 FQNEAQ (reference sequence). CDR3 sequence (DNA): TGTGCCAGCAGCCGCAACGACCTGACAGACACCTACACTGAAGCTTTCTTT. Its translation: CASSRNDLTDTYTEAFF.

This clone has only one observation. This chain links TRBV7-2 with TRBJ2-1; tentative D call: TRBD2 (5 bases). The CDR3 is 15 residues long. Germline assignment: CDR1 SGHTA and CDR2 FQGNSA. Trimming removed 2 bases from V and 10 bases from J, with 18 bases in between. CDR3 nucleotide sequence: TGTGCCAGCAGCTTACACTTTGGGAGCCGGGAAGAGCAGTTCTTC. Translating it yields CASSLHFGSREEQFF. Looking up the rest from reference TRBV7-2 and TRBJ2-1 gives the full variable domain: GAGVSQSPSNKVTEKGKDVELRCDPISGHTALYWYRQSLGQGLEFLIYFQGNSAPDKSGLPSDRFSAERTGGSVSTLTIQRTQQEDSAVYLCASSLHFGSREEQFFGPGTRLTVL.